The rows below give T cell receptor beta chains drawn from one sample of a study of blood T cell repertoires in COVID-19. Method: immunoSEQ multiplex PCR; TCRdb's copy keeps in-frame clones and lacks some. The sample lists 140,000 to 150,000 clones, 81% seen once, with roughly 8% in the top ten. Sequencing used peripheral blood. The receptors come from a human donor with acute or convalescent COVID-19. The donor label of this sample is uncertain. CDR3s include the opening cysteine and the closing phenylalanine or tryptophan. A D gene is named only where the DNA matches it firmly. For some rows the clone size is stated as once, few or many, or as a class when expanded; others skip it.

V	D	size	J	DNA	CDR3
TRBV19	.	.	TRBJ1-5	TGTGCCAGCAATGACTTCGGGCAGGGGAATCAGCCCCAGCATTTT	CASNDFGQGNQPQHF
TRBV3-1/TRBV3-2	.	.	TRBJ1-2	TGTGCCAGCAAGGACAATAACTATGGCTACACCTTC	CASKDNNYGYTF
TRBV2	.	.	TRBJ2-5	TGTGCCAGCAGCACGGACAGCTCGAAAGAGACCCAGTACTTC	CASSTDSSKETQYF
TRBV5-1	TRBD1	few	TRBJ2-7	TGCGCCAGCAGCCCCACCTTCGGGACAGGGGTCTACGAGCAGTACTTC	CASSPTFGTGVYEQYF
TRBV7-8	.	.	TRBJ1-1	TGTGCCAGCAGCTTAGGGAGTGCCGGGGTCACTGAAGCTTTCTTT	CASSLGSAGVTEAFF
TRBV30	.	.	TRBJ1-1	TGTGCCTGGAGATGGGGGGGCACTGAAGCTTTCTTT	CAWRWGGTEAFF
TRBV25-1	.	.	TRBJ1-4	TGTGCCAGCAGTCCTGACAGCTCAACTAATGAAAAACTGTTTTTT	CASSPDSSTNEKLFF
TRBV7-8	TRBD2	.	TRBJ2-3	TGTGCCAGCAGAGGGGATAGGTGGGGGGGAGCAGATACGCAGTATTTT	CASRGDRWGGADTQYF
TRBV7-8	TRBD2	.	TRBJ2-3	TGTGCCAGCAGCACAAGACTAGCGGGGTTCACAGATACGCAGTATTTT	CASSTRLAGFTDTQYF
TRBV4-2	TRBD2	.	TRBJ2-1	TGTGCCAGCAGCCAAGCTCAACTAGCGTACAATGAGCAGTTCTTC	CASSQAQLAYNEQFF
TRBV6-5	TRBD1	.	TRBJ1-1	TGTGCCAGCAGTTGGACAGGGGGCGAGAGCACTGAAGCTTTCTTT	CASSWTGGESTEAFF
TRBV5-4	TRBD1	.	TRBJ1-6	TGTGCCAGCAGCCGACAGGGGGGACAGGGAGGTTCACCCCTCCACTTT	CASSRQGGQGGSPLHF
TRBV12-5	.	.	TRBJ2-5	TGTGCTAGTGGTCCCGGACAGACTCCTCGGGAGACCCAGTACTTC	CASGPGQTPRETQYF
TRBV6-5	.	few	TRBJ1-2	TGTGCCAGCAGTTACTCGTTGCGGTCCTATGGCTACACCTTC	CASSYSLRSYGYTF
TRBV5-1	.	.	TRBJ2-3	TGCGCCAGCAGCTTGGTGTCTAGTCCCTTCGCAGATACGCAGTATTTT	CASSLVSSPFADTQYF
TRBV7-9	TRBD1	.	TRBJ2-2	TGTGCCAGCAGCTGGGACAGGAGCGGGGAGCTGTTTTTT	CASSWDRSGELFF
TRBV27	.	once	TRBJ1-2	TGTGCCAGCAGTTTCTCCGGGACTTCCTCGGGCTACACCTTC	CASSFSGTSSGYTF
TRBV6-5	TRBD2	.	TRBJ2-1	TGTGCCAGCAGGGAGTTAGCGGGGGGGTACAATGAGCAGTTCTTC	CASRELAGGYNEQFF
TRBV19	.	once	TRBJ2-1	TGTGCCAGTAGTTTCGACAGAGGTGAGCAGTTCTTC	CASSFDRGEQFF
TRBV6-2/TRBV6-3	.	.	TRBJ2-1	TGTGCCAGCAGCTCCGGTGTTAATTGGCAGTTCTTC	CASSSGVNWQFF
TRBV6-1	.	.	TRBJ1-1	TGTGCCAGCAGTGAAGGGAGGGTAAGGACTGAAGCTTTCTTT	CASSEGRVRTEAFF
TRBV12-3/TRBV12-4	.	.	TRBJ1-1	TGTGCCAGCAGTTGGGTGGAGGGCACTGAAGCTTTCTTT	CASSWVEGTEAFF
TRBV12-3/TRBV12-4	.	.	TRBJ2-7	TGTGCCAGCAGTTTCCAGGAAACCTACGAGCAGTACTTC	CASSFQETYEQYF
TRBV6-5	.	.	TRBJ1-3	TGTGCCAGCAGAGATGGACACTCTGGAAACACCATATATTTT	CASRDGHSGNTIYF
TRBV2	TRBD1	.	TRBJ1-2	TGTGCCAGCGGTGGGACAGCAAGGGGCTACACCTTC	CASGGTARGYTF
TRBV4-2	.	.	TRBJ1-6	TGTGCCAGCAGCCAAGATATAGGGGCGAAGACTCCCCTCCACTTT	CASSQDIGAKTPLHF
TRBV11-1	.	.	TRBJ2-3	TGTGCCAGCAGCTTTTTGAGGGGCACAGATACGCAGTATTTT	CASSFLRGTDTQYF
TRBV6-5	.	.	TRBJ1-1	TGTGCCAGCAGTTACGGGGGGAGGAGGGGTGAAGCTTTCTTT	CASSYGGRRGEAFF
TRBV29-1	TRBD1	.	TRBJ2-3	TGCAGCGTTGAAGGCTTACGACAGGGGCATACGCAGTATTTT	CSVEGLRQGHTQYF
TRBV5-6	.	.	TRBJ2-3	TGTGCCAGCAGCTTGGGGGGGCGATCCACAGATACGCAGTATTTT	CASSLGGRSTDTQYF
TRBV2	.	.	TRBJ1-1	TGTGCCAGCAGTGATAATAGGAGGGCAGCTGAAGCTTTCTTT	CASSDNRRAAEAFF
TRBV11-1	.	.	TRBJ1-1	TGTGCCAGCAGCTTAGCGCGCGGGGGACTGAACACTGAAGCTTTCTTT	CASSLARGGLNTEAFF
TRBV18	.	.	TRBJ1-4	TGTGCCAGCTCTCTGACAAACGAAAAACTGTTTTTT	CASSLTNEKLFF
TRBV11-2	TRBD1	.	TRBJ2-7	TGTGCCAGCAGCCGACGGACAGGGCAAGGTTCCTACGAGCAGTACTTC	CASSRRTGQGSYEQYF
TRBV3-1/TRBV3-2	TRBD1	.	TRBJ2-1	TGTGCCAGCAGCCAAGGACGGGGACAGGGGGACAATGAGCAGTTCTTC	CASSQGRGQGDNEQFF
TRBV18	.	.	TRBJ2-1	TGTGCCAGCTCCCAGGGAGGAGGGTCTGAGCAGTTCTTC	CASSQGGGSEQFF
TRBV14	.	.	TRBJ1-4	TGTGCCAGCAGGAATGGAGAGAATGAAAAACTGTTTTTT	CASRNGENEKLFF
TRBV9	TRBD1	.	TRBJ2-2	TGTGCCAGCAGCGTAACGACAGGGGACACCGGGGAGCTGTTTTTT	CASSVTTGDTGELFF
TRBV27	.	once	TRBJ1-2	TGTGCCAGCAGTTTGGGCCACAGGATGGGGGGCTACACCTTC	CASSLGHRMGGYTF
TRBV7-6	.	.	TRBJ1-1	TGTGCCAGCAGCCTCTACAGGGATGGGGAAGCTTTCTTT	CASSLYRDGEAFF
TRBV7-6	.	once	TRBJ1-5	TGTGCCAGCAGCTTAGAGTTGGGGGCCCGTGGGCCCCAGCATTTT	CASSLELGARGPQHF
TRBV30	.	.	TRBJ2-1	TGTGCCTGGACCCTCGGAACAGGGTGGAATGAGCAGTTCTTC	CAWTLGTGWNEQFF